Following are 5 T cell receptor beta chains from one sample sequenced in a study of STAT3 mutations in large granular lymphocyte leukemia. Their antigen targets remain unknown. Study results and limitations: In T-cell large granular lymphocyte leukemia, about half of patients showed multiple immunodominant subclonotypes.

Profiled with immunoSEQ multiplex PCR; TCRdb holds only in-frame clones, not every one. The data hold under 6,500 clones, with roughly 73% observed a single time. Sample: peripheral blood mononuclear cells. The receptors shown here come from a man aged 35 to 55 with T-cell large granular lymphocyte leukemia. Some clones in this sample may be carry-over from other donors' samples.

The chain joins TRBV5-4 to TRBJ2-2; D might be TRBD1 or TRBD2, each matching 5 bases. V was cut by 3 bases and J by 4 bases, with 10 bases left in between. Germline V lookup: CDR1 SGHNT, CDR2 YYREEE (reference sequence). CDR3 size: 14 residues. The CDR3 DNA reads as TGTGCCAGCAGCTCGAGGGGTGGCACCGGGGAGCTGTTTTTT. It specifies CASSSRGGTGELFF.

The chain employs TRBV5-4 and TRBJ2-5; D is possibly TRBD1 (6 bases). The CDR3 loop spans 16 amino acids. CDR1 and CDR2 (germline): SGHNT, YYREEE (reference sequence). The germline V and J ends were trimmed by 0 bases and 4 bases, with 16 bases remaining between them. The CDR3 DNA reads TGTGCCAGCAGCTTGGACCAGGGGCGTAGGGGAGAGACCCAGTACTTC. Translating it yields CASSLDQGRRGETQYF.

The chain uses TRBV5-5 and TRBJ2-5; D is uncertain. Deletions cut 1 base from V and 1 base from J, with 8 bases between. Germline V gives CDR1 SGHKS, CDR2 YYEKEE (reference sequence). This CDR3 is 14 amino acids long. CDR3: CASSLRWGQETQYF. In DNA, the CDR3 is TGTGCCAGCAGCTTGAGGTGGGGCCAAGAGACCCAGTACTTC.

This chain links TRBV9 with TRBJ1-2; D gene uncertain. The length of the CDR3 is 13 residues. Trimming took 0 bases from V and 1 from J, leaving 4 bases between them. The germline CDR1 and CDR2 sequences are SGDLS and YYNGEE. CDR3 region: CASSVADNYGYTF. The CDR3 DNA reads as TGTGCCAGCAGCGTAGCAGATAACTATGGCTACACCTTC.

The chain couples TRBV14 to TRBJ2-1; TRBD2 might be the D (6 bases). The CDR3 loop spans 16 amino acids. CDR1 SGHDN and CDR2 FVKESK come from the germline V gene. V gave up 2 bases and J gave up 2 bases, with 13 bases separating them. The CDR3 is CASSQRSGVPYNEQFF. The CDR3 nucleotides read TGTGCCAGCAGCCAAAGGTCGGGAGTGCCCTACAATGAGCAGTTCTTC.